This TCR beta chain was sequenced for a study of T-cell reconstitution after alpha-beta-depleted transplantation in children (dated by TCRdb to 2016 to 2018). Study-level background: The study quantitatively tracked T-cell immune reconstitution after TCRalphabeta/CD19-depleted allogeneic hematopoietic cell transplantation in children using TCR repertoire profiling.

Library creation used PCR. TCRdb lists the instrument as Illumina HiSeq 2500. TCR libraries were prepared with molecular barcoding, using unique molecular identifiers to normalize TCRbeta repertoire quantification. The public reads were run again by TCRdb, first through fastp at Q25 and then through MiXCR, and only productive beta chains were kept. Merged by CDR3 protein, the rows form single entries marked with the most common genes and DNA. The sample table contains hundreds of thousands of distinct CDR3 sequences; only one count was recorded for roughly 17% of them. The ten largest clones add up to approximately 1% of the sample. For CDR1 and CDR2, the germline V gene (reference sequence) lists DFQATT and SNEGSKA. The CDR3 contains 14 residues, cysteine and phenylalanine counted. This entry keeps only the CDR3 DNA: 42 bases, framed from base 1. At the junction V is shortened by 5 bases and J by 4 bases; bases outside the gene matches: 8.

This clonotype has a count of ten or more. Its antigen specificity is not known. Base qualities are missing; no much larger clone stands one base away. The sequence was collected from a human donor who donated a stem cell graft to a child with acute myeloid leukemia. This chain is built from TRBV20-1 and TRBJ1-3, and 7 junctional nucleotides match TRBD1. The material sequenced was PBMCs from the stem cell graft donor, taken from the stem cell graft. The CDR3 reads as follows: CSAVTGTRGNTIYF. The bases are TGCAGTGCTGTGACAGGGACGCGAGGAAACACCATATATTTT.